These T cell receptor beta chains were read from a single sample in a study of T cell responses to AZD1222 COVID-19 vaccine. Generated by immunoSEQ multiplex PCR, the TCRdb table keeps only in-frame clones and is missing some. The sample holds about 140,000 clones, 91% seen once. This specimen consisted of peripheral blood, obtained 28 days after the second AZD1222 dose. Every receptor here comes from an adult who received the AZD1222 COVID-19 vaccine. Each CDR3 is given with its conserved first and last residue. D genes are given only for firm matches. Some rows have no size entry. The others give once, few or many, or a class for an expanded clone.

abundance,v_gene,d_gene,j_gene,CDR3aa,CDR3nt
.,TRBV5-1,.,TRBJ1-6,CASSRETPVGNNSPLHF,TGCGCCAGCAGCCGCGAAACCCCTGTAGGGAACAATTCACCCCTCCACTTT
few,TRBV5-1,TRBD2,TRBJ2-1,CASSLLPGGDNEQFF,TGCGCCAGCAGCTTGTTACCGGGAGGGGACAATGAGCAGTTCTTC
.,TRBV27,.,TRBJ2-7,CASSFGFSYEQYF,TGTGCCAGCAGTTTTGGTTTCTCCTACGAGCAGTACTTC
.,TRBV7-9,TRBD1,TRBJ2-3,CASSPPGQTTDTQYF,TGTGCCAGCAGCCCGCCGGGACAGACCACAGATACGCAGTATTTT
.,TRBV6-1,TRBD1,TRBJ2-7,CASSEGDRGLYEQYF,TGTGCCAGCAGTGAAGGGGACAGGGGGCTGTACGAGCAGTACTTC
once,TRBV5-5,.,TRBJ1-5,CASSRGGVWQPQHF,TGTGCCAGCAGCCGTGGTGGGGTTTGGCAGCCCCAGCATTTT
.,TRBV27,.,TRBJ1-6,CASSLGQGLENSPLHF,TGTGCCAGCAGTTTGGGGCAGGGGCTGGAGAATTCACCCCTCCACTTT
.,TRBV27,TRBD1,TRBJ2-7,CASSSFYLGQGRNEQYF,TGTGCCAGCAGTTCCTTTTACCTCGGACAGGGTCGAAACGAGCAGTACTTC
.,TRBV11-2,TRBD2,TRBJ2-1,CASSLMLAGGGEQFF,TGTGCCAGCAGCTTAATGCTAGCGGGGGGAGGGGAGCAGTTCTTC
.,TRBV6-5,.,TRBJ1-5,CASSSGRGGNQPQHF,TGTGCCAGCAGTTCTGGCAGGGGTGGCAATCAGCCCCAGCATTTT
.,TRBV19,.,TRBJ2-3,CASRIGHRNTDTQYF,TGTGCCAGTCGAATAGGGCACAGAAACACAGATACGCAGTATTTT
.,TRBV18,.,TRBJ2-2,CASSPFGAPNTGELFF,TGTGCCAGCTCACCATTTGGGGCACCGAACACCGGGGAGCTGTTTTTT
.,TRBV28,.,TRBJ2-3,CASSLISDTQYF,TGTGCCAGCAGTTTAATATCAGATACGCAGTATTTT
.,TRBV6-6,.,TRBJ2-7,CASSYSQGTYEQYF,TGTGCCAGCAGTTACTCCCAGGGTACCTACGAGCAGTACTTC
.,TRBV7-9,TRBD1,TRBJ1-1,CASSRKDRGSGQNTEAFF,TGTGCCAGCAGCCGGAAAGACAGGGGTAGTGGTCAGAACACTGAAGCTTTCTTT
.,TRBV28,.,TRBJ2-5,CASSLRDWKETQYF,TGTGCCAGCAGTTTAAGGGACTGGAAAGAGACCCAGTACTTC
.,TRBV7-3,.,TRBJ1-1,CASSHDANTEAFF,TGTGCCAGCAGTCACGACGCGAACACTGAAGCTTTCTTT
few,TRBV12-3/TRBV12-4,.,TRBJ1-1,CASRPPGTGAFF,TGTGCCAGCAGACCCCCCGGGACGGGAGCTTTCTTT
once,TRBV4-3,.,TRBJ2-3,CASSPLSRSTTDTQYF,TGCGCCAGCAGCCCTTTGAGCCGTAGTACCACAGATACGCAGTATTTT
.,TRBV3-1/TRBV3-2,.,TRBJ1-1,CASSQTSTEAFF,TGTGCCAGCAGCCAAACCTCCACTGAAGCTTTCTTT
.,TRBV11-2,.,TRBJ1-1,CASSRGGHANTEAFF,TGTGCCAGCAGCCGAGGGGGGCACGCGAACACTGAAGCTTTCTTT
once,TRBV5-5,TRBD1,TRBJ2-7,CASSVTGTGVFEQYF,TGTGCCAGCAGCGTGACGGGGACAGGGGTTTTCGAGCAGTACTTC
.,TRBV2,TRBD1,TRBJ1-2,CASSGQQGAGYGYTF,TGTGCCAGCAGTGGACAACAGGGGGCCGGCTATGGCTACACCTTC
.,TRBV18,.,TRBJ2-1,CASSFPRQARYNEQFF,TGTGCCAGCTCATTCCCCCGACAGGCTCGCTACAATGAGCAGTTCTTC
.,TRBV6-4,TRBD2,TRBJ2-1,CASSDEGGPNNEQFF,TGTGCCAGCAGTGACGAGGGAGGGCCGAACAATGAGCAGTTCTTC
.,TRBV7-2,TRBD2,TRBJ2-1,CASSPVALLAGPGGEQFF,TGTGCCAGCAGCCCCGTAGCCTTACTAGCGGGCCCGGGGGGTGAGCAGTTCTTC
.,TRBV9,.,TRBJ2-1,CASSEGQVRFF,TGTGCCAGCAGCGAGGGGCAGGTTCGGTTCTTC
.,TRBV5-6,.,TRBJ1-1,CASSLAGGWGNTEAFF,TGTGCCAGCAGCTTGGCTGGGGGCTGGGGGAACACTGAAGCTTTCTTT
.,TRBV3-1/TRBV3-2,.,TRBJ2-4,CASSQDSGGLAKNIQYF,TGTGCCAGCAGCCAAGATTCCGGGGGGCTAGCCAAAAACATTCAGTACTTC
.,TRBV11-2,.,TRBJ1-5,CASSLDLGQPQPQHF,TGTGCCAGCAGCTTAGATCTAGGGCAGCCTCAGCCCCAGCATTTT
.,TRBV18,TRBD1,TRBJ2-7,CASSPPGQGQFEQYF,TGTGCCAGCTCACCCCCGGGACAGGGTCAATTCGAGCAGTACTTC
.,TRBV7-8,.,TRBJ1-6,CASSKRPQPETGHNSPLHF,TGTGCCAGCAGCAAACGCCCCCAACCGGAGACAGGCCATAATTCACCCCTCCACTTT
.,TRBV6-5,TRBD1,TRBJ2-2,CASSYRQGTGELFF,TGTGCCAGCAGTTACAGACAGGGTACCGGGGAGCTGTTTTTT
.,TRBV19,.,TRBJ1-6,CASSIDGSGNSPLHF,TGTGCCAGTAGTATAGACGGGAGCGGTAATTCACCCCTCCACTTT
.,TRBV5-1,TRBD2,TRBJ2-7,CASSPREASYEQYF,TGCGCCAGCAGCCCTCGGGAGGCTTCCTACGAGCAGTACTTC
.,TRBV18,.,TRBJ1-2,CASSPPGVDGYTF,TGTGCCAGCTCACCACCAGGGGTGGATGGCTACACCTTC
.,TRBV9,.,TRBJ2-1,CASSALGAGSHEQFF,TGTGCCAGCAGCGCCCTAGGGGCGGGATCCCATGAGCAGTTCTTC
.,TRBV12-5,TRBD1,TRBJ1-2,CASGPVATGGGYTF,TGTGCTAGTGGTCCGGTGGCCACAGGGGGCGGCTACACCTTC
.,TRBV12-5,.,TRBJ2-1,CASGLVGPDEQFF,TGTGCTAGTGGTTTGGTAGGGCCGGATGAGCAGTTCTTC
.,TRBV18,.,TRBJ1-5,CASSPRNSNQPQHF,TGTGCCAGCTCACCAAGGAATAGCAATCAGCCCCAGCATTTT
once,TRBV9,.,TRBJ2-1,CASSVHLTSYNEQFF,TGTGCCAGCAGCGTCCACCTCACTAGCTACAATGAGCAGTTCTTC
.,TRBV7-9,TRBD1,TRBJ2-5,CASSRQGGRQETQYF,TGTGCCAGCAGCCGACAGGGGGGTAGACAAGAGACCCAGTACTTC
once,TRBV2,.,TRBJ2-2,CASRGQPGTGELFF,TGTGCCAGCAGGGGACAACCCGGAACCGGGGAGCTGTTTTTT
.,TRBV7-3,TRBD2,TRBJ2-7,CASSLAGHSGTTSYEQYF,TGTGCCAGCAGCTTGGCGGGGCATAGCGGGACGACCTCCTACGAGCAGTACTTC
.,TRBV5-1,.,TRBJ1-4,CASTLGAGEKLFF,TGCGCCAGCACGCTAGGGGCCGGTGAAAAACTGTTTTTT
once,TRBV6-6,TRBD2,TRBJ2-5,CASSQKRGLAGEFQETQYF,TGTGCCAGCAGTCAGAAAAGGGGACTAGCGGGGGAATTCCAAGAGACCCAGTACTTC
.,TRBV2,.,TRBJ2-5,CASNWGAGRQETQYF,TGTGCCAGCAATTGGGGGGCAGGGCGGCAAGAGACCCAGTACTTC
once,TRBV12-5,TRBD2,TRBJ2-1,CASGLGLAEGNEQFF,TGTGCTAGTGGTTTGGGACTAGCGGAGGGGAATGAGCAGTTCTTC
.,TRBV23-1,.,TRBJ2-7,CASSQGARGGYEQYF,TGCGCCAGCAGTCAAGGGGCGCGTGGCGGTTACGAGCAGTACTTC
.,TRBV4-3,TRBD2,TRBJ2-2,CASSQDGSGGRELFF,TGCGCCAGCAGCCAAGATGGTAGCGGGGGAAGGGAGCTGTTTTTT
.,TRBV7-3,.,TRBJ2-5,CASSSAGTQETQYF,TGTGCCAGCAGCTCCGCCGGGACCCAAGAGACCCAGTACTTC
.,TRBV7-2,.,TRBJ1-6,CATGRPKEDSPLHF,TGTGCCACCGGCCGACCCAAAGAGGATTCACCCCTCCACTTT
.,TRBV2,TRBD1,TRBJ1-3,CASSEAHRGGGNTIYF,TGTGCCAGCAGTGAAGCACACAGGGGAGGAGGAAACACCATATATTTT
.,TRBV28,.,TRBJ1-1,CASSLWAGNTEAFF,TGTGCCAGCAGTTTATGGGCAGGTAACACTGAAGCTTTCTTT
.,TRBV10-1,.,TRBJ1-4,CASSGGMGEGKEKLFF,TGCGCCAGCAGCGGGGGGATGGGGGAAGGTAAGGAAAAACTGTTTTTT
once,TRBV20-1,.,TRBJ2-7,CSARGVYEQYF,TGCAGTGCTAGGGGGGTGTACGAGCAGTACTTC
.,TRBV4-3,.,TRBJ1-6,CASSQDLAYNSPLHF,TGCGCCAGCAGCCAAGATCTGGCCTATAATTCACCCCTCCACTTT
.,TRBV19,.,TRBJ1-1,CASSYPTRLNTEAFF,TGTGCCAGTAGTTATCCCACACGTTTGAACACTGAAGCTTTCTTT
.,TRBV28,.,TRBJ1-3,CASSSSDTLRNTIYF,TGTGCCAGCAGTTCCTCGGACACCTTGCGAAACACCATATATTTT
.,TRBV29-1,.,TRBJ2-3,CSVVGGTDTQYF,TGCAGCGTTGTTGGCGGTACGGATACGCAGTATTTT